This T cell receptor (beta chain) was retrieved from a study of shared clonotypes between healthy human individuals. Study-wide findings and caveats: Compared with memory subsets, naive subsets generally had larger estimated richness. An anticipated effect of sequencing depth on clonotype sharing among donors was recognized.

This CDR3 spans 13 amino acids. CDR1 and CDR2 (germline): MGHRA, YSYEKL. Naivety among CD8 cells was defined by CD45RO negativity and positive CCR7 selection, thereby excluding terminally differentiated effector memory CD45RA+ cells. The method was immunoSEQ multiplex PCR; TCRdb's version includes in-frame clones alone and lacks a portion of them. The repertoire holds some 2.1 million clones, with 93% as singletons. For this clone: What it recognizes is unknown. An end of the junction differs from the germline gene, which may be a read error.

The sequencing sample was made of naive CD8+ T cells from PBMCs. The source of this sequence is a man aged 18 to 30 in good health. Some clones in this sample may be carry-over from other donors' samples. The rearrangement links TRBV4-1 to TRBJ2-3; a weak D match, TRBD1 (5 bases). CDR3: CASRQGGTDTQYF. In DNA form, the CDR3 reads TGCGCCAGCCGCCAAGGGGGCACAGATACGCAGTATTTT.